This TCR beta chain was captured in a study of early T cells in non-severe SARS-CoV-2 infection (dated by TCRdb to the early 2020s). At the level of the whole study: Bulk RNA from unsorted whole blood was used for TCR sequencing, so alpha and beta chains could not be paired. Beyond this particular receptor, the publication reports: Matching against VDJdb was skewed toward anti-spike CD8 responses, likely underestimated virus-specific expansions, and missed private and CD4 specificities.

V is pared back by 3 bases and J by 5 bases, with 17 bases lying between the germline termini. Via the germline V gene, CDR1 is ENHRY and CDR2 SYGVKD. Reading from cysteine to phenylalanine, the CDR3 counts 17 amino acids. The DNA shown is the 51-base CDR3, in frame from base 1. This clonotype was seen a handful of times. No antigen is known for it. Base qualities are not provided; no much larger clone lies one nucleotide away. Libraries were built with 5' RACE. The sample was run on a NextSeq 500. The TCR library protocol attached unique molecular identifiers to individual cDNA molecules to correct for sequencing error and PCR bias. TCR alpha and beta chains were both sequenced, and the abundances of alpha and beta sequences in each sample were closely correlated with each other. As for the authors' bioinformatics: Decombinator V4 was used to perform V gene, J gene and CDR3 annotation of TCR sequences. TCRs were defined as expanded if a significant change between any two time points was detected under a Poisson model with p below 0.0001. TCR abundances were normalised to the total number of TCRs sequenced in each sample and reported as counts per million. MAIT TCRs were defined by TRAV1-2 paired with TRAJ12, TRAJ20 or TRAJ33, and iNKT TCRs by TRAV10 paired with TRAJ18. VDJdb, accessed 1 November 2021, was searched for CMV, EBV and SARS-CoV-2 annotated TCRs, with TCRs annotated for multiple antigens excluded. The public reads were reprocessed in TCRdb via fastp at Q25 and MiXCR, keeping in-frame beta chains. Each record represents a unique CDR3 protein, reported with the most common genes and DNA among its rows. The V and J calls reflect TCRdb's pipeline rather than the authors' work. This sample gives 70,000 to 75,000 distinct CDR3 sequences in total; roughly an eighth of them show up just once. The ten largest make up over 13% of the sample.

A case-control design nested within a healthcare worker cohort in London, UK, was used, with weekly nasopharyngeal swab PCR tests and blood sampling performed. Between 23 and 31 March 2020, the week of the UK lockdown, healthcare workers were enrolled and then followed up weekly for as long as 16 weeks. The rearranged segments are TRBV10-3 and TRBJ1-6; a tentative D call is TRBD1 (6 bases match). Sequencing was carried out using whole blood. This TCR was recovered from an adult who was a healthcare worker with PCR-confirmed SARS-CoV-2 infection or an uninfected control (not recorded which). The CDR3 loop reads CAISESQGLRDNSPLHF. The DNA reads as follows: TGTGCCATCAGTGAAAGTCAGGGGTTAAGGGATAATTCACCCCTCCACTTT.